The sample holds a few counts of the clone carrying this T cell receptor beta chain. The method was immunoSEQ multiplex PCR; TCRdb's version includes in-frame clones alone and lacks a portion of them. This table has over 950,000 clones, about 72% appearing once. V was pared by 5 bases and J by 6 bases, with 2 bases of the junction left unmatched. The germline gives CDR1 MNHNY, CDR2 SVGAGI (reference sequence). The CDR3 covers 14 residues. The data belong to a study of shared clonotypes between healthy human individuals. This chain connects TRBV6-6 to TRBJ1-6; TRBD1 matches 9 bases. Sample: memory CD4+ T cells from PBMCs. Subset in this sample: CD45RA-negative fraction. The source of this sequence is a man aged 18 to 30 in good health. Some clones in this sample may be carry-over from other donors' samples. The CDR3 reads CASSADRGNSPLHF. The CDR3 DNA reads as TGTGCCAGCAGTGCGGACAGGGGTAATTCACCCCTCCACTTT.